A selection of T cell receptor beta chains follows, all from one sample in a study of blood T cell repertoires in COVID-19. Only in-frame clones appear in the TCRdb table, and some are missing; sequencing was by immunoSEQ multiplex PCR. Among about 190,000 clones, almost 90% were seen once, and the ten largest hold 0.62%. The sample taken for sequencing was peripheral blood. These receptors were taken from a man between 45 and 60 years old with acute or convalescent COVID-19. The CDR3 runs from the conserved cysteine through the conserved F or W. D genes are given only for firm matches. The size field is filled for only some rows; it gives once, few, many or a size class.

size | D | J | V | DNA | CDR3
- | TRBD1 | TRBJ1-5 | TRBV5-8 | TGTGCCAGCACCCCGGGATGGGTGAGACAGGGGCTGTTTCAGCCCCAGCATTTT | CASTPGWVRQGLFQPQHF
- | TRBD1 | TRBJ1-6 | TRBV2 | TGTGCCAGCAGGGAGGACAGGGGCCCCCTCCACTTT | CASREDRGPLHF
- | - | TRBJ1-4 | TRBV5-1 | TGCGCCAGCAGCCCCGGCCAGGGATCTAATGAAAAACTGTTTTTT | CASSPGQGSNEKLFF
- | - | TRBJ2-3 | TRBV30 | TGTGCCTGGAGTGCTGGCAGGGTGAACACAGATACGCAGTATTTT | CAWSAGRVNTDTQYF
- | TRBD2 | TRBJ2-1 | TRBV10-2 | TGCGCCAGCAGGGGACTAGTCCCCAATGAGCAGTTCTTC | CASRGLVPNEQFF
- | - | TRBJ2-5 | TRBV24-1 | TGTGCCACCAGTGAGGGGGGGACAATCCTTCAAGAGACCCAGTACTTC | CATSEGGTILQETQYF
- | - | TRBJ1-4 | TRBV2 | TGTGCCAGCAGTGAAGTGGGCAGGGGCGGTGAAAAACTGTTTTTT | CASSEVGRGGEKLFF
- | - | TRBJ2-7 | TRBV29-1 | TGCAGCGTTGAAGATCAGGGCAGCTACGAGCAGTACTTC | CSVEDQGSYEQYF
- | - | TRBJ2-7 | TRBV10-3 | TGTGCCATCAGTGAGTCCGGGTCCTCCAACTACGAGCAGTACTTC | CAISESGSSNYEQYF
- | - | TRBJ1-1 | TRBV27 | TGTGCCAGCAGAGTACAGGGGAACACTGAAGCTTTCTTT | CASRVQGNTEAFF
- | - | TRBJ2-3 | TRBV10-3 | TGTGCCACCCGGAGTCAAGATACGCAGTATTTT | CATRSQDTQYF
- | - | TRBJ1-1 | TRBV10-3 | TGTGCCATCAGTGATGAGGGTCGGGGCACTGAAGCTTTCTTT | CAISDEGRGTEAFF
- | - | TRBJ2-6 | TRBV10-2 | TGCGCCAGCAGTGGGCCCTCGGGGGACGTCCTGACTTTC | CASSGPSGDVLTF
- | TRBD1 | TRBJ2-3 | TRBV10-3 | TGTGCCATCAGTGACCGGGACAGGGACGCGGCGGGAGATACGCAGTATTTT | CAISDRDRDAAGDTQYF
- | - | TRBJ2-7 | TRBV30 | TGTGCCTGGAGTGTGTGGGGGGTCGGCGAGCAGTACTTC | CAWSVWGVGEQYF
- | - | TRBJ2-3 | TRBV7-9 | TGTGCCAGCAGCCGACGACAGGACACAGATACGCAGTATTTT | CASSRRQDTDTQYF
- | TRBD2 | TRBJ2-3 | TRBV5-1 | TGCGCCAGCAGCTTGGCCCCCAGACTAGCGGGTTACACAGATACGCAGTATTTT | CASSLAPRLAGYTDTQYF
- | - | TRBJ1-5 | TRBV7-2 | TGTGCCAGCAGCGGACAGAGGAATCAGCCCCAGCATTTT | CASSGQRNQPQHF
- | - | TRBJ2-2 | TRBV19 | TGTGCCAGTAGGGTCGAGGGCTATACGAACACCGGGGAGCTGTTTTTT | CASRVEGYTNTGELFF
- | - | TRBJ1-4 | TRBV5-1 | TGCGCCAGCAGCACGGACAGTCGGGCTGAAAAACTGTTTTTT | CASSTDSRAEKLFF
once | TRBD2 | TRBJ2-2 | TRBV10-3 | TGTGCCATCAGTGTACTAGCGGAAAACACCGGGGAGCTGTTTTTT | CAISVLAENTGELFF
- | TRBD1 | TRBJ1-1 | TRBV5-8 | TGTGCCAGCAGTTTGACAGGGAAGACTGAAGCTTTCTTT | CASSLTGKTEAFF
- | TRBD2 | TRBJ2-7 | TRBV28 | TGTGCCAGCAGTTTAACCGGGACTAAGGCCTACGAGCAGTACTTC | CASSLTGTKAYEQYF
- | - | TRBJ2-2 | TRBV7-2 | TGTGCCAGCAGCTGGGGGATGGGACATAACACCGGGGAGCTGTTTTTT | CASSWGMGHNTGELFF
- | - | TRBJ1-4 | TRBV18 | TGTGCCAGCTCACCGTCGGGGAGCGAAAAACTGTTTTTT | CASSPSGSEKLFF
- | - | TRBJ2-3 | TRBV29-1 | TGCAGCGCACAGGGAGATACGCAGTATTTT | CSAQGDTQYF
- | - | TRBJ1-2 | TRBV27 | TGTGCCAGCCGGACATTTTCTAACTATGGCTACACCTTC | CASRTFSNYGYTF
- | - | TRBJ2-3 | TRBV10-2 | TGCGCCAGCAGTGAAATCGCGGGGGCCCCTGATACGCAGTATTTT | CASSEIAGAPDTQYF
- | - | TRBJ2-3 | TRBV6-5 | TGTGCCAGCAGTTACGGTGCGGGACTTAGCACAGATACGCAGTATTTT | CASSYGAGLSTDTQYF
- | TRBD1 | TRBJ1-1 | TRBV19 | TGTGCCAGTAGTATGGACAGGGCCTCCTCTGAAGCTTTCTTT | CASSMDRASSEAFF
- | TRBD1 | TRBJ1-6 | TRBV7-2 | TGTGCCAGCAGGAGGGGACAGGCCTCTTATAATTCACCCCTCCACTTT | CASRRGQASYNSPLHF
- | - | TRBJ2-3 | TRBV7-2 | TGTGCCAGCAGCTTCGGGAGTGGTACAGATACGCAGTATTTT | CASSFGSGTDTQYF
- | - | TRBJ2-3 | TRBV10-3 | TGTGCCACCGGGGAGAACACAGATACGCAGTATTTT | CATGENTDTQYF
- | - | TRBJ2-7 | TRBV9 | TGTGCCAGCAGCGTAAGTTTCGACAGCTCCTACGAGCAGTACTTC | CASSVSFDSSYEQYF
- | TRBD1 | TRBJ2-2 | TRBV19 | TGTGCCAGTAGTGCCCAGACAGGGACGAACACCGGGGAGCTGTTTTTT | CASSAQTGTNTGELFF
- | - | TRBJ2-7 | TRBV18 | TGTGCCAGCTCTCCGGGGAAGGGTCCCTACGAGCAGTACTTC | CASSPGKGPYEQYF
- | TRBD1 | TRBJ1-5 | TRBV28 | TGTGCCAGCAGTTTAGGGGGGACAGGGGGTTTTCAGCCCCAGCATTTT | CASSLGGTGGFQPQHF
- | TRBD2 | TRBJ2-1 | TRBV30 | TGTGCCTGGGAGCGAGGGCGGGGGGACAATGAGCAGTTCTTC | CAWERGRGDNEQFF
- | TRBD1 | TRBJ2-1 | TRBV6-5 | TGTGCCAGCAGTTACTCGGGACAGGGAAGGAATGAGCAGTTCTTC | CASSYSGQGRNEQFF
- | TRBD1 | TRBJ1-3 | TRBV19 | TGTGCCACCCGACAGGGGCCGAGCTCTGGAAACACCATATATTTT | CATRQGPSSGNTIYF
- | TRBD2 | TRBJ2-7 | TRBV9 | TGTGCCAGCAGCGTGGGGGGGTCGCCCTACGAGCAGTACTTC | CASSVGGSPYEQYF
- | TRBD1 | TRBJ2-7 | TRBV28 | TGTGCCAGCAGTCCCATGACAGGGGGGTCCGTCGAGCAGTACTTC | CASSPMTGGSVEQYF
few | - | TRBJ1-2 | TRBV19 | TGTGCCAGTAGTATGGCCTCGCCCTATGGCTACACCTTC | CASSMASPYGYTF